The 20 T cell receptor beta chains presented below share a single source sample, sequenced in a study of blood T cell repertoires in COVID-19. Generated by immunoSEQ multiplex PCR, the TCRdb table keeps only in-frame clones and is missing some. The sample lists about 170,000 clones; around 82% were seen once. The sample taken for sequencing was peripheral blood. These receptors came from a human donor with acute or convalescent COVID-19. The donor label of this sample is uncertain.

The genes are TRBV3-1 (or the pseudogene TRBV3-2) and TRBJ2-3; 9 bases line up with TRBD2. There are 14 residues in the CDR3. V lost 7 bases to trimming and J lost 6 bases; unmatched junction nucleotides: 8. Per the germline V gene, CDR1 is LGHDT and CDR2 is YNNKEL (reference sequence). The CDR3 DNA follows: TGTGCCAGCATCTCAGCGGGGGGAGGGGATACGCAGTATTTT. Protein sequence: CASISAGGGDTQYF.

A single count supports this clone. CDR3 sequence: CASSTGTSGGGEQFF. CDR3 nucleotide sequence: TGTGCCAGCAGCACCGGGACTAGCGGGGGAGGAGAGCAGTTCTTC. This chain uses TRBV11-2 with TRBJ2-1; 14 positions agree with TRBD2. Trimming removed 5 bases from V and 10 bases from J; junction bases left unmatched: 7. The CDR3 contains 15 residues. Germline V gives CDR1 SGHAT, CDR2 FQNNGV.

The chain has TRBV7-9 and TRBJ2-7; 10 bases match TRBD1. Germline V gene lookup returns CDR1 SEHNR and CDR2 FQNEAQ (reference sequence). CDR3 length equals 14 residues. With V trimmed by 5 bases and J by 4 bases, 5 bases remained unmatched. As DNA, the CDR3 is TGTGCCAGCAGCCGTCCGGGACAGGGGTACGAGCAGTACTTC. Residues: CASSRPGQGYEQYF. The whole variable domain, remainder taken from reference TRBV7-9 and TRBJ2-7, is DTGVSQNPRHKITKRGQNVTFRCDPISEHNRLYWYRQTLGQGPEFLTYFQNEAQLEKSRLLSDRFSAERPKGSFSTLEIQRTEQGDSAMYLCASSRPGQGYEQYFGPGTRLTVT.

V and J are TRBV9 and TRBJ2-5, with 10 positions matching TRBD2. Per the germline V gene, CDR1 is SGDLS and CDR2 is YYNGEE. This CDR3 has 15 residues. V dropped 4 bases and J dropped 0; count of bases not matched to a gene: 3. Written as DNA, the CDR3 is TGTGCCAGCAGCATTAGCGGGAGGTACCAAGAGACCCAGTACTTC. Amino acid sequence: CASSISGRYQETQYF. The variable domain in full, completed from reference TRBV9 and TRBJ2-5, reads DSGVTQTPKHLITATGQRVTLRCSPRSGDLSVYWYQQSLDQGLQFLIQYYNGEERAKGNILERFSAQQFPDLHSELNLSSLELGDSALYFCASSISGRYQETQYFGPGTRLLVL.

As concerns this clone: This CDR3 is also generated by other DNA sequences in the sample. The chain carries TRBV3-1 (or the pseudogene TRBV3-2) and TRBJ1-4, with 8 nucleotides matching TRBD1. The V and J ends lost 4 bases and 5 bases, in that order; junction bases with no gene match: 6. Germline V gene data show CDR1 as LGHDT and CDR2 as YNNKEL (reference sequence). This CDR3 is 15 amino acids long. CDR3 coding DNA: TGTGCCAGCAGCCTCGGACAGGGTCGAAATGAAAAACTGTTTTTT. Protein: CASSLGQGRNEKLFF.

This CDR3 is CASRPGTYEQYF. The CDR3 nucleotides read TGTGCCAGCAGACCGGGTACCTACGAGCAGTACTTC. The chain is built from TRBV2 and TRBJ2-7; D uncertain. V lost 6 bases to trimming and J lost 2 bases, with 8 bases between them. Germline-derived CDR1 and CDR2 are SNHLY and FYNNEI. The CDR3 is made up of 12 amino acids.

The chain combines TRBV3-1 (or the pseudogene TRBV3-2) with TRBJ2-3; D might be TRBD2 (5 bases). The CDR3 loop spans 11 amino acids. Germline assignment: CDR1 LGHDT and CDR2 YNNKEL (reference sequence). Trimming took 6 bases from V and 4 from J, leaving 5 bases between them. The CDR3 nucleotides read TGTGCCAGCAGAGCGGCAGATACGCAGTATTTT. It codes for CASRAADTQYF.

The gene calls are TRBV9 and TRBJ2-7, with D unclear. Looked up from germline, CDR1 is SGDLS and CDR2 is YYNGEE. The CDR3 is 12 amino acids. The V end lost 0 bases, the J end lost 4 bases, and 5 bases lay between the germline ends. CDR3 DNA sequence: TGTGCCAGCAGCGTAGGGCGGTACGAGCAGTACTTC. Translating it yields CASSVGRYEQYF.

The gene calls are TRBV3-1 (or the pseudogene TRBV3-2) and TRBJ2-7; no reliable D call. CDR1 is LGHDT and CDR2 is YNNKEL in the germline V gene (reference sequence). The CDR3 is made up of 12 amino acids. The V end lost 1 base, the J end lost 2 bases, and 3 bases lay between the germline ends. The CDR3 sequence is CASSQVAYEQYF. DNA for the CDR3: TGTGCCAGCAGCCAAGTAGCCTACGAGCAGTACTTC.

The chain recombines TRBV19 with TRBJ2-7; TRBD1 matches 8 bases. Germline V gives CDR1 LNHDA, CDR2 SQIVND (reference sequence). The CDR3 is 14 residues long. Trimming at V came to 6 bases and at J to 7 bases, leaving 11 bases not matched to a gene. CDR3 coding DNA: TGTGCCAGTAGAGAAAGGACAGGGTCGGGGGAGCAGTACTTC. Its protein product is CASRERTGSGEQYF. The full variable domain, completed using reference TRBV19 and TRBJ2-7, is DGGITQSPKYLFRKEGQNVTLSCEQNLNHDAMYWYRQDPGQGLRLIYYSQIVNDFQKGDIAEGYSVSREKKESFPLTVTSAQKNPTAFYLCASRERTGSGEQYFGPGTRLTVT.

This chain links TRBV5-1 with TRBJ2-2, with a possible D match to TRBD2 (7 bases). Trimming removed 2 bases from V and 4 bases from J, with 18 bases in between. Germline V gene data show CDR1 as SGHRS and CDR2 as YFSETQ. The CDR3 runs 17 residues. CDR3 bases: TGCGCCAGCAGCTTCGCCTCTACGGGGGGCCCCACCGGGGAGCTGTTTTTT. It translates to CASSFASTGGPTGELFF.

The chain couples TRBV5-1 to TRBJ1-5, with 7 bases identical to TRBD1. Germline loops: CDR1 SGHRS, CDR2 YFSETQ. The CDR3 spans 14 residues. V lost 3 bases, J lost 2 bases, and 2 bases stayed unmatched. CDR3 sequence: CASSSQGGNQPQHF. CDR3 coding DNA: TGCGCCAGCAGCTCCCAGGGGGGCAATCAGCCCCAGCATTTT.

The chain combines TRBV11-2 with TRBJ2-2; D call uncertain. CDR1 and CDR2 from the germline V gene are SGHAT and FQNNGV. V dropped 7 bases and J dropped 2 bases, with 5 bases sitting between them. The CDR3 sequence is 12 residues long. The CDR3, as DNA: TGTGCCAGCACATTTAACACCGGGGAGCTGTTTTTT. Its protein product is CASTFNTGELFF.

The V gene is TRBV29-1, the J gene TRBJ2-7; 10 positions agree with TRBD2. The CDR3 spans 14 residues. Unmatched junction bases numbered 8, after V lost 6 bases and J lost 3 bases. Per the germline V gene, CDR1 is SQVTM and CDR2 is ANQGSEA. As DNA, the CDR3 is TGCAGCGTCGTCGTTCTAGCGGGAGACTACGAGCAGTACTTC. It specifies CSVVVLAGDYEQYF.

The chain combines TRBV18 with TRBJ2-1; 11 bases agree with TRBD2. This CDR3 region has 15 residues. Germline CDR1 and CDR2: KGHSH and LQKENI. V shed 3 bases and J 9 bases; nucleotides not matched to a gene: 7. CDR3: CASSPLLAGAFEQFF. The CDR3 coding sequence is TGTGCCAGCTCACCTCTACTAGCGGGAGCATTTGAGCAGTTCTTC.

The gene calls are TRBV5-1 and TRBJ2-3; 12 nucleotides align to TRBD2. The germline gives CDR1 SGHRS, CDR2 YFSETQ. There are 17 residues in the CDR3. Unmatched junction bases numbered 2, after V lost 0 bases and J lost 0 bases. The CDR3 DNA reads TGCGCCAGCAGCTTGGCACTAGCGGGGGGTAGCACAGATACGCAGTATTTT. This sequence encodes CASSLALAGGSTDTQYF. The full variable domain, its missing parts supplied by reference TRBV5-1 and TRBJ2-3, is KAGVTQTPRYLIKTRGQQVTLSCSPISGHRSVSWYQQTPGQGLQFLFEYFSETQRNKGNFPGRFSGRQFSNSRSEMNVSTLELGDSALYLCASSLALAGGSTDTQYFGPGTRLTVL.

This sequence joins TRBV5-1 and TRBJ1-3; TRBD1 agrees at 7 bases. CDR1 and CDR2 (germline): SGHRS, YFSETQ. Losses at the gene ends were 4 bases for V and 0 bases for J; bases not matched to a gene: 7. The CDR3 has 16 amino acids. CDR3 DNA sequence: TGCGCCAGCAGCGCGGGACAGCTCAGCTCTGGAAACACCATATATTTT. The encoded protein is CASSAGQLSSGNTIYF.

The CDR3 DNA reads TGTGCCAGCAGCCGACAGGCCTCTAACTATGGCTACACCTTC. Residues: CASSRQASNYGYTF. J is TRBJ1-2 and V is TRBV5-5; TRBD1 is a possible D gene (6 bases). CDR1 and CDR2 from the germline V gene are SGHKS and YYEKEE (reference sequence). V lost 4 bases, J lost 0 bases, and 10 bases lay in between. The CDR3 is 14 amino acids.

The chain links TRBV9 to TRBJ2-2; D not certain. The CDR3 spans 15 residues. Germline CDR1 reads SGDLS; CDR2 reads YYNGEE. Between the trimmed V and J ends, which lost 1 base and 5 bases, there was a span of 12 bases. The DNA of the CDR3 is TGTGCCAGCAGCGTAATGGCTAGTCTTACCGGGGAGCTGTTTTTT. It yields the protein CASSVMASLTGELFF.

This clone was recorded a few times. The chain joins TRBV2 to TRBJ1-2; D may be TRBD1 (5 bases). Per the germline V gene, CDR1 is SNHLY and CDR2 is FYNNEI. The V end was cut by 5 bases, the J end by 3 bases, with 13 bases between. This CDR3 has 14 amino acids. CDR3 nucleotide sequence: TGTGCCAGCAGTCCGGCGGGGGGAGACTATGGCTACACCTTC. It yields the protein CASSPAGGDYGYTF.